This passage covers 22 T cell receptor beta chains from one sample sequenced in a study of CD8+ T cells in alopecia areata. Extraction and reverse transcription of RNA yielded cDNA as the sequencing template. Only in-frame clones appear in the TCRdb table, and some are missing; sequencing was by immunoSEQ multiplex PCR. The sample lists tens of thousands of clones, approximately 30% occurring once. Treatment here: oral pan-JAK inhibitor, 5-10 mg twice daily. The sequencing used CD8+ T cells sorted from blood, collected at week 4, from a patient treated with tofacitinib. The source is a human donor with alopecia areata.

This clone turned up a few times. This chain uses TRBV11-2 with TRBJ2-1; the D is unclear. There are 11 residues in the CDR3. Trimming left V 0 bases short and J 14 bases short, with 8 bases between. The germline V gene encodes CDR1 SGHAT and CDR2 FQNNGV. DNA of the CDR3: TGTGCCAGCAGCTTAGACCGAGTTAAGTTCTTC. This gives the protein CASSLDRVKFF.

The gene calls are TRBV5-1 and TRBJ2-3, with 9 bases matching TRBD2. This CDR3 is 17 amino acids long. The germline V gene encodes CDR1 SGHRS and CDR2 YFSETQ. V was pared by 3 bases and J by 0 bases, with 8 bases of the junction left unmatched. CDR3 protein: CASSSSPSGTSTDTQYF. CDR3 bases: TGCGCCAGCAGCTCCAGCCCTAGCGGGACTAGCACAGATACGCAGTATTTT.

The chain carries TRBV19 and TRBJ1-5; D is uncertain. The V gene's germline CDR1 is LNHDA and CDR2 SQIVND (reference sequence). The CDR3 has 14 residues. V was shortened by 10 bases and J by 0 bases, with 13 bases between the two germline ends. As DNA, the CDR3 is TGTGCCACCCCAAAGTGGGGTAGCAATCAGCCCCAGCATTTT. It is translated as CATPKWGSNQPQHF.

V and J are TRBV13 and TRBJ1-5; 8 bases align to TRBD1. The germline V gene encodes CDR1 PRHDT and CDR2 FYEKMQ (reference sequence). J lost 4 bases, V lost 0 bases, and 5 bases had no gene match. The length of the CDR3 is 16 residues. The CDR3 is CASSLGLGTGNQPQHF. Here the CDR3 DNA reads TGTGCCAGCAGCTTAGGTTTAGGGACAGGTAATCAGCCCCAGCATTTT.

This clone was seen more than once but under ten times. The chain joins TRBV28 to TRBJ1-2; maybe TRBD1 (5 bases). The V gene lost 8 bases and the J gene lost 0 bases, with 13 bases spanning the gap. Germline values: CDR1 MDHEN, CDR2 SYDVKM. This CDR3 spans 14 amino acids. DNA of the CDR3: TGTGCCAGCCTTAGACAGTTAGCTAACTATGGCTACACCTTC. This gives the protein CASLRQLANYGYTF.

This chain links TRBV2 with TRBJ1-5, with TRBD1 identical over 9 bases. The trim removed 4 bases at V and 4 bases at J, leaving 8 bases unmatched. Germline V lookup: CDR1 SNHLY, CDR2 FYNNEI. The CDR3 is 16 amino acids. CDR3 nucleotides: TGTGCCAGCAGTGTCTGGGGACAGGGAATGAATCAGCCCCAGCATTTT. It is translated as CASSVWGQGMNQPQHF.

V is TRBV30 and J is TRBJ2-2; D call uncertain. V was trimmed by 5 bases and J by 6 bases, leaving 7 bases between them. This CDR3 has 11 amino acids. Germline CDR1 and CDR2: GTSNPN and SVGIG (reference sequence). This CDR3 reads CAWGIAGELFF. The CDR3 DNA follows: TGTGCCTGGGGAATAGCCGGGGAGCTGTTTTTT.

The table lists this clone with a few counts. The V gene is TRBV27, the J gene TRBJ2-7, with 8 bases lining up with TRBD2. The length of the CDR3 is 13 residues. Unmatched junction bases numbered 3, after V lost 6 bases and J lost 2 bases. The germline CDR1 and CDR2 sequences are MNHEY and SMNVEV (reference sequence). The DNA for the CDR3 is TGTGCCAGCAGGGGGGGACTAGCCTACGAGCAGTACTTC. Its translation is CASRGGLAYEQYF.

As regards this clone: At one end the junction does not follow the germline gene, possibly because of a read error. The rearrangement links TRBV15 to TRBJ2-5; no definite D call. CDR3 length equals 11 residues. Germline lookup yields CDR1 LNHNV and CDR2 YYDKDF (reference sequence). The CDR3 nucleotides read TGTGCCACCAGTAAAGCAGAGGCCCAGTACTTC. Protein: CATSKAEAQYF.

CDR3 amino acids: CSVGGAPSTDTQYF. DNA for the CDR3: TGCAGCGTTGGAGGGGCGCCGAGCACAGATACGCAGTATTTT. The rearrangement joins TRBV29-1 to TRBJ2-3; D possibly uses TRBD1 or TRBD2 (5 bases each). Germline lookup yields CDR1 SQVTM and CDR2 ANQGSEA. CDR3 size: 14 residues. Between the trimmed V and J ends, which lost 4 bases and 0 bases, there was a span of 11 bases.

The chain links TRBV7-8 to TRBJ2-7; TRBD2 aligns across 8 bases. There are 17 residues in the CDR3. CDR1 SGHVS and CDR2 FQNEAQ come from the germline V gene. V shed 1 base, J shed 2 bases, and the junction held 10 bases outside the gene matches. DNA for the CDR3: TGTGCCAGCAGCTTAGGCTCGGGGCTAGCGGGTACCTACGAGCAGTACTTC. Translating it yields CASSLGSGLAGTYEQYF.

This clone was seen more than once but under ten times. The chain uses TRBV11-1 and TRBJ2-7; D may be TRBD1 (6 bases). Trimming shortened V by 4 bases and J by 3 bases, and 13 bases separated the two germline ends. The germline gives CDR1 SGHAT, CDR2 FQDESV (reference sequence). The CDR3 is 14 residues long. The CDR3 region has the DNA TGTGCCAGCAGCTCATGGACAGTGAACTACGAGCAGTACTTC. Translated, it gives CASSSWTVNYEQYF.

CDR3 bases: TGCAGCGTAGGGGATGGATTTAACGAGCAGTACTTC. Amino acid sequence: CSVGDGFNEQYF. The chain joins TRBV29-1 to TRBJ2-7; the D gene is possibly TRBD1 (5 bases). From germline, CDR1 is SQVTM and CDR2 ANQGSEA. V was pared by 6 bases and J by 5 bases, with 14 bases between. This CDR3 has 12 amino acids.

This clone was picked up a small number of times. This sequence joins TRBV29-1 and TRBJ2-7; no clear D gene. In germline, CDR1 is SQVTM, CDR2 ANQGSEA. V lost 6 bases, J lost 5 bases, and 14 bases lay in between. This CDR3 is built from 12 residues. The CDR3 coding sequence is TGCAGCGTCTTAGTTGGGATCCACGAGCAGTACTTC. This encodes CSVLVGIHEQYF.

About this clone itself: Different DNA sequences within this sample yield the same CDR3. This chain links TRBV29-1 with TRBJ2-7; 10 bases align to TRBD1. Trimming cost V 7 bases and J 0 bases; bases outside gene matches: 6. The CDR3 runs to 14 residues. In germline, CDR1 is SQVTM, CDR2 ANQGSEA. CDR3 coding DNA: TGCAGCGCCACCGGGACAGGGGACTCCTACGAGCAGTACTTC. Its protein product is CSATGTGDSYEQYF.

This clone was seen only a few times. The chain combines TRBV29-1 with TRBJ1-2; D perhaps matches TRBD1 (6 bases). This CDR3 spans 13 amino acids. Germline V lookup: CDR1 SQVTM, CDR2 ANQGSEA. Trimming shortened V by 2 bases and J by 7 bases, and 14 bases separated the two germline ends. CDR3 loop: CSVEWDTGLGYTF. CDR3 coding DNA: TGCAGCGTTGAATGGGACACCGGTCTTGGCTACACCTTC.

The rearrangement links TRBV29-1 to TRBJ2-1, with TRBD1 matching over 9 bases. Trimming removed 8 bases from V and 11 bases from J; junction bases left unmatched: 7. CDR1 is SQVTM and CDR2 is ANQGSEA in the germline V gene. The CDR3 has 11 amino acids. This CDR3 reads CSSGQGPQQFF. CDR3 DNA: TGCAGCTCCGGACAGGGGCCCCAGCAGTTCTTC.

This clone was counted a few times. The rearrangement uses TRBV29-1 and TRBJ2-5; 7 nucleotides align to TRBD1. Trimming at V came to 4 bases and at J to 5 bases, leaving 10 bases not matched to a gene. Looked up from germline, CDR1 is SQVTM and CDR2 is ANQGSEA. The CDR3 is made up of 14 amino acids. The CDR3 sequence is CSVGNQGGEETQYF. The CDR3 DNA reads as TGCAGCGTTGGAAATCAAGGGGGCGAGGAGACCCAGTACTTC.

For this clone: The DNA is left out, because the CDR3 cannot be placed on it with certainty; the CDR3 is given as TCRdb lists it. The rearrangement uses TRBV7-9 and TRBJ2-7; the D call in the table, TRBD2, was not verified against the DNA. The germline V gene encodes CDR1 SEHNR and CDR2 FQNEAQ (reference sequence). The CDR3 spans 16 amino acids, including both terminal residues. The chain's CDR3 is CASSFGSGGYRYEQYF.

The V and J genes are TRBV30 and TRBJ1-2; D is unresolved. V lost 2 bases to trimming and J lost 8 bases, with 18 bases between them. The CDR3 runs 14 residues. Germline CDR1 and CDR2: GTSNPN and SVGIG (reference sequence). CDR3 sequence reads: CAWSLTAGIGGYTF. CDR3 nucleotides: TGTGCCTGGAGTCTAACGGCGGGTATAGGCGGCTACACCTTC. The whole variable domain, filled in from reference TRBV30 and TRBJ1-2, reads SQTIHQWPATLVQPVGSPLSLECTVEGTSNPNLYWYRQAAGRGLQLLFYSVGIGQISSEVPQNLSASRPQDRQFILSSKKLLLSDSGFYLCAWSLTAGIGGYTFGSGTRLTVV.

The chain joins TRBV30 to TRBJ1-2; TRBD1 might be the D (5 bases). The length of the CDR3 is 10 residues. Germline V CDR1 and CDR2: GTSNPN, SVGIG (reference sequence). The germline V and J ends were trimmed by 5 bases and 7 bases, with 8 bases remaining between them. The CDR3 loop reads CAWGGGGYTF. The DNA for the CDR3 is TGTGCCTGGGGGGGAGGTGGCTACACCTTC.

This clone showed up many times. This rearrangement joins TRBV7-9 to TRBJ2-5; 8 positions match TRBD1. Losses at the gene ends were 5 bases for V and 4 bases for J; bases not matched to a gene: 3. The germline CDR1 and CDR2 sequences are SEHNR and FQNEAQ (reference sequence). The CDR3 has 13 amino acids. DNA of the CDR3: TGTGCCAGCAGCACGGACAGGGTAGAGACCCAGTACTTC. This translates into CASSTDRVETQYF.